This TCR beta chain was sequenced in a study of cytomegalovirus exposure and HLA in healthy donors. Findings and caveats of the study: Association with HLA alleles at 0.05 false discovery rate was found for around 15,000 TCR beta sequences in a later analysis. Many donors shared some public TCRs, even though most TCR sequences were rare. Earlier findings revealed that most TCR beta V segments proved productive either about 87% or about 30% of the time.

Primers: 60 Vbeta forward and 13 Jbeta reverse. Produced via immunoSEQ multiplex PCR; TCRdb's table is partial and in-frame only. Seen here are fewer than 100,000 clones, 69% observed once, and the top ten hold less than 1.5%. Per the germline V gene, CDR1 is SGDLS and CDR2 is YYNGEE. J lost 3 bases, V lost 4 bases, and 2 bases had no gene match. The length of the CDR3 is 13 residues. To note about this clone: Its antigen remains unknown.

The gene calls are TRBV9 and TRBJ1-1; 8 bases are a match to TRBD1. The sequenced sample consisted of PBMCs. The sequence came from a female donor in good health and CMV-seronegative. The CDR3 here is CASSQQGDTEAFF. The CDR3 DNA sequence: TGTGCCAGCAGCCAACAGGGGGACACTGAAGCTTTCTTT.